The rows below give T cell receptor beta chains drawn from one sample of a study of blood T cell repertoires in COVID-19. Libraries were prepared by immunoSEQ multiplex PCR; TCRdb keeps only in-frame clonotypes and omits some of them. The table lists a few hundred thousand clones, about 85% of them singletons. The sequencing sample was made of peripheral blood. All receptors derive from a woman older than 75 with active or convalescent COVID-19. Both conserved end residues are part of each CDR3. The D gene is left open where the match is weak. Size tells how often a clone was seen (once, few, many) or the class of an expanded clone, and some rows leave it out.

CDR3 DNA	CDR3 protein	clone size	D gene	V gene	J gene
TGTGCCAGCTCACCAACAGCAACTAATGAAAAACTGTTTTTT	CASSPTATNEKLFF	.	.	TRBV18	TRBJ1-4
TGCGCCAGCAGCCAGTCGTACGGGGACCAAGAGACCCAGTACTTC	CASSQSYGDQETQYF	once	.	TRBV5-1	TRBJ2-5
TGTGCCAGCAGTGACCAGGGGCTTGGTAATTCACCCCTCCACTTT	CASSDQGLGNSPLHF	.	.	TRBV6-4	TRBJ1-6
TGCGCCAGCAGTCAAAATGAGAGACAACCGCCCTCCTACGAGCAGTACTTC	CASSQNERQPPSYEQYF	.	.	TRBV23-1	TRBJ2-7
TGTGCCAGCAGTGATTGGGGACAGAAGAATTCACCCCTCCACTTT	CASSDWGQKNSPLHF	.	TRBD1	TRBV2	TRBJ1-6
TGTGCCAGCTCACCAGAAGGATCCCGGGACAGGGGCAAAGCTTTCTTT	CASSPEGSRDRGKAFF	.	TRBD1	TRBV18	TRBJ1-1
TGTGCCAGCTCATTGGACAGGAACTATGGCTACACCTTC	CASSLDRNYGYTF	.	TRBD1	TRBV18	TRBJ1-2
TGTGCCAGCAGCGCCGGACAGGTTGTGAGTGAAAAACTGTTTTTT	CASSAGQVVSEKLFF	.	TRBD1	TRBV5-5	TRBJ1-4
TGCGCCAGCAGCCGCGGGACTGAGGCTGCAGATACGCAGTATTTT	CASSRGTEAADTQYF	.	.	TRBV5-1	TRBJ2-3
TGTGCCAGCAGCTTAAAGTTCAGTCTCTCTGGAAACACCATATATTTT	CASSLKFSLSGNTIYF	.	.	TRBV7-2	TRBJ1-3
TGTGCCAGCAGCCAAGATGTCAGGGTGGGCGGCTACACCTTC	CASSQDVRVGGYTF	few	.	TRBV4-2	TRBJ1-2
TGTGCCAGCAGCTCTACGCGATGGGACAGGGGGAATGGAAACACCATATATTTT	CASSSTRWDRGNGNTIYF	few	TRBD1	TRBV7-6	TRBJ1-3
TGTGCCATCAGCGAGAGACAGGGCTCTGAAGCTTTCTTT	CAISERQGSEAFF	.	TRBD1	TRBV10-3	TRBJ1-1
TGCAGTGCTAATCGCGGGAGTACGCAGTATTTT	CSANRGSTQYF	.	TRBD2	TRBV20-1	TRBJ2-3
TGTGCCAGCAGTTACCTAGGACTGGGGAGTTACAATGAGCAGTTCTTC	CASSYLGLGSYNEQFF	.	.	TRBV6-6	TRBJ2-1
TGTGCCAGCAGTGCGACAGGGGGCAATCAGCCCCAGCATTTT	CASSATGGNQPQHF	.	TRBD1	TRBV27	TRBJ1-5
TGTGCCAGCAGCCAAGGGTTTGGGGGGTACGAGCAGTACTTC	CASSQGFGGYEQYF	.	.	TRBV3-1/TRBV3-2	TRBJ2-7
TGTGCCAGCAGCGTAGGAGGGACAGCCACAGATACGCAGTATTTT	CASSVGGTATDTQYF	.	TRBD1	TRBV9	TRBJ2-3
TGTGCCAGCACCGCACCGAGACTAGCGGGGGGGCAGAACACCGGGGAGCTGTTTTTT	CASTAPRLAGGQNTGELFF	.	TRBD2	TRBV3-1/TRBV3-2	TRBJ2-2
TGTGCCAGCAGCCGAAGGACAGGGGGCGGAACTAATGAAAAACTGTTTTTT	CASSRRTGGGTNEKLFF	.	TRBD1	TRBV9	TRBJ1-4
TGTGCCTGGAGGCCCTCCCGGGATACTGAAGCTTTCTTT	CAWRPSRDTEAFF	.	.	TRBV30	TRBJ1-1
TGTGCCACCAGCAGAGATCTGCTAGCGAGCTCCTACAATGAGCAGTTCTTC	CATSRDLLASSYNEQFF	.	.	TRBV15	TRBJ2-1
TGTGCCAGCAGCTCATCCGGGACTAACTACAATGAGCAGTTCTTC	CASSSSGTNYNEQFF	.	TRBD2	TRBV11-3	TRBJ2-1
TGCGCCAGCAGCTCGGGACAGGCCCTTGGCGAGCAGTACTTC	CASSSGQALGEQYF	few	TRBD1	TRBV5-1	TRBJ2-7
TGCGCCAGCACAAGGGGTGGGGCGCTCACCGGGGAGCTGTTTTTT	CASTRGGALTGELFF	.	.	TRBV5-1	TRBJ2-2
TGTGCCAGCAGCCGACTAGCGGTTACCTACGAGCAGTACTTC	CASSRLAVTYEQYF	.	TRBD2	TRBV3-1/TRBV3-2	TRBJ2-7
TGTGCCAGCAGTTTCCCGGGACTAGCGCGCGAGCAGTACTTC	CASSFPGLAREQYF	.	TRBD2	TRBV28	TRBJ2-7
TGTGCCAGCAGCCCTCGGACAGGGGGGGTGGAGACCCAGTACTTC	CASSPRTGGVETQYF	.	TRBD1	TRBV7-2	TRBJ2-5
TGCAGCGTTCGCGCTGGCAATCAGCCCCAGCATTTT	CSVRAGNQPQHF	.	.	TRBV29-1	TRBJ1-5
TGTGCCAGTAGTATATCCTCGGGACAGGGGTACGAGCAGTACTTC	CASSISSGQGYEQYF	.	TRBD1	TRBV19	TRBJ2-7
TGCGCCAGCAGCCATAATAGCGGGTCGAACACCGGGGAGCTGTTTTTT	CASSHNSGSNTGELFF	.	TRBD2	TRBV4-1	TRBJ2-2
TGTGCCAGCAGCTTGGAGGGGTTCTATGGCTACACCTTC	CASSLEGFYGYTF	once	.	TRBV5-4	TRBJ1-2
TGTGCCAGCAGCCACCTACTAACTAGCGGGAGAGTATACGAGCAGTACTTC	CASSHLLTSGRVYEQYF	.	TRBD2	TRBV6-2/TRBV6-3	TRBJ2-7
TGTGCCAGCAGTTACGCTTTCGGCGGGCAGTATTTT	CASSYAFGGQYF	few	.	TRBV6-2/TRBV6-3	TRBJ2-3
TGTGCCAGCAGCCTCGGACTAGCGGACAACGGTGAGCAGTTCTTC	CASSLGLADNGEQFF	.	TRBD2	TRBV7-9	TRBJ2-1
TGTGCCAGCAGTTTCCCAGGGGTTGGGGGAAACACCATATATTTT	CASSFPGVGGNTIYF	.	.	TRBV28	TRBJ1-3
TGTGCCAGCAGAAGACAGGGTACCTACAATGAGCAGTTCTTC	CASRRQGTYNEQFF	once	TRBD1	TRBV27	TRBJ2-1
TGTGCCACCGGTTTTGATCAGCCCCAGCATTTT	CATGFDQPQHF	.	.	TRBV10-3	TRBJ1-5
TGTGCCAGCAGCCGTCGGGGGGCGAGTGAGACCCAGTACTTC	CASSRRGASETQYF	.	.	TRBV3-1/TRBV3-2	TRBJ2-5
TGTGCCAGCAGGAGGGACAGACTCTCTGGGGCCAACGTCCTGACTTTC	CASRRDRLSGANVLTF	.	TRBD1	TRBV2	TRBJ2-6